The TCR beta chain described here comes from a study of shared clonotypes between healthy human individuals. Selected positively for CCR7 and CD45RO-negative, naive CD8 cells excluded terminally differentiated effector memory CD45RA+ cells. With regard to this clone: Its target is unknown.

The germline V and J ends were trimmed by 3 bases and 0 bases, with 7 bases remaining between them. Germline CDR1 is SGDLS and CDR2 is YYNGEE. The CDR3 is 14 residues long. Points from the study as a whole: Only blood underwent sampling, and tissue repertoires likely differ.

Using immunoSEQ multiplex PCR, the repertoire was profiled, and TCRdb retains in-frame clones only, with some absent. Found here are roughly 550,000 clones, roughly 96% of them singletons; the top ten hold 0.11%. V usage is TRBV9 and J usage is TRBJ1-3; D unclear. Sequencing input: naive CD8+ T cells sorted from blood. The sequence was collected from a woman aged 25 to 39 in good health. In DNA form, the CDR3 reads TGTGCCAGCAGCGGGACGGTCTCTGGAAACACCATATATTTT. Protein sequence: CASSGTVSGNTIYF.